Listed below are T cell receptor beta chains from one sample, sequenced in a study of cytomegalovirus exposure and HLA in healthy donors. TCRdb keeps only in-frame clones here, not all; method: immunoSEQ multiplex PCR. The data hold tens of thousands of clones, with less than 80% observed a single time. The material sequenced was PBMCs. The receptor set was obtained from a woman between 40 and 50 years old in good health and CMV-seropositive. The CDR3 runs from the conserved cysteine through the conserved F or W. D genes are given only for firm matches. Rows may omit the clone size; those that give it use once, few, many or a size class.

cdr3_aa cdr3_nt j_call v_call d_call clone_size
CASSIGTGTGVPDTQYF TGTGCCAGTAGTATTGGGACAGGGACAGGGGTTCCAGATACGCAGTATTTT TRBJ2-3 TRBV19 TRBD1 .
CASSPGSRGSDGYTF TGCGCCAGCAGCCCAGGCAGCAGGGGGTCGGATGGCTACACCTTC TRBJ1-2 TRBV5-1 TRBD1 .
CASSQDIGGDGTEAFF TGTGCCAGCAGCCAGGACATCGGAGGGGATGGCACTGAAGCTTTCTTT TRBJ1-1 TRBV5-5 . .
CASSPNRAGGTEAFF TGTGCCAGCAGCCCTAACAGGGCGGGTGGCACTGAAGCTTTCTTT TRBJ1-1 TRBV11-2 . .
CASGPGQGSNTGELFF TGTGCCAGCGGCCCGGGACAGGGATCGAACACCGGGGAGCTGTTTTTT TRBJ2-2 TRBV27 TRBD1 few
CASSDGGENSPLHF TGTGCCAGCAGCGACGGGGGGGAAAATTCACCCCTCCACTTT TRBJ1-6 TRBV7-3 . .
CASSPDSGGVSYEQYF TGTGCCAGCTCCCCGGATAGCGGGGGGGTCTCCTACGAGCAGTACTTC TRBJ2-7 TRBV18 TRBD2 few
CASSSRVAEGELFF TGTGCCAGCAGCTCGCGTGTAGCGGAAGGGGAGCTGTTTTTT TRBJ2-2 TRBV11-2 . few
CASSEGATNEKLFF TGTGCCAGCAGCGAGGGGGCAACTAATGAAAAACTGTTTTTT TRBJ1-4 TRBV7-9 . .
CASSPRPTSGGWDEQFF TGTGCCAGCAGCCCCCGCCCGACTAGCGGGGGTTGGGATGAGCAGTTCTTC TRBJ2-1 TRBV7-6 TRBD2 .
CASSPGRDTEAFF TGTGCCAGCTCACCAGGCCGGGACACTGAAGCTTTCTTT TRBJ1-1 TRBV18 . few
CAISGTLQGAGDEKLFF TGTGCCATCAGTGGGACCCTACAGGGGGCCGGGGATGAAAAACTGTTTTTT TRBJ1-4 TRBV10-3 TRBD1 few
CASSFTTGTGEQYF TGTGCCAGCAGTTTCACGACCGGGACTGGCGAGCAGTACTTC TRBJ2-7 TRBV7-2 . few
CASSLKRGLQETQYF TGTGCCAGCAGCTTAAAGCGGGGGCTTCAAGAGACCCAGTACTTC TRBJ2-5 TRBV13 TRBD2 once
CASSPLRSGGSYEQYF TGTGCCAGCAGTCCCCTCCGGAGCGGGGGCTCCTACGAGCAGTACTTC TRBJ2-7 TRBV27 TRBD2 .
CASSPSAGEKLFF TGTGCCAGCTCACCCTCGGCCGGGGAAAAACTGTTTTTT TRBJ1-4 TRBV18 . .
CASSSGGGRTDTQYF TGTGCCAGCAGCTCCGGGGGGGGCCGCACAGATACGCAGTATTTT TRBJ2-3 TRBV7-2 TRBD2 .
CASSLDPLVRESRYGYTF TGTGCCAGCAGCCTAGACCCCTTGGTGAGGGAAAGTCGCTATGGCTACACCTTC TRBJ1-2 TRBV7-8 . .
CASSLAGSGGYTF TGTGCCAGCAGCTTAGCAGGTTCAGGTGGCTACACCTTC TRBJ1-2 TRBV7-2 . few
CASSMTGGIGGYTF TGTGCCAGCAGTATGACAGGGGGAATCGGTGGCTACACCTTC TRBJ1-2 TRBV27 TRBD1 .
CASSSTGSQETQYF TGTGCCAGCAGCTCGACAGGGAGCCAAGAGACCCAGTACTTC TRBJ2-5 TRBV7-9 TRBD1 .
CASSLGTVRDIQYF TGTGCCAGCAGCTTAGGTACAGTGAGGGACATTCAGTACTTC TRBJ2-4 TRBV11-2 . .
CASSAGTGDEQFF TGTGCCAGCAGCGCTGGGACAGGGGACGAGCAGTTCTTC TRBJ2-1 TRBV7-2 TRBD1 .
CASSLDSWAGELFF TGCGCCAGCAGCCTCGACAGTTGGGCCGGGGAGCTGTTTTTT TRBJ2-2 TRBV5-1 . once
CASSQDRGPWVLHF TGCGCCAGCAGCCAAGACAGAGGTCCTTGGGTCCTCCACTTT TRBJ1-6 TRBV4-1 . .
CASSLVEANTEAFF TGTGCCAGCTCCCTGGTGGAGGCGAACACTGAAGCTTTCTTT TRBJ1-1 TRBV18 . .
CASSRRGQVDTQYF TGTGCCAGCAGCCGCAGGGGGCAAGTAGATACGCAGTATTTT TRBJ2-3 TRBV7-8 TRBD1 .
CASSVRGETYEQYF TGTGCCAGCAGTGTCAGGGGCGAGACCTACGAGCAGTACTTC TRBJ2-7 TRBV6-1 . .
CASSLGIGTGITEAFF TGCGCCAGCAGCTTGGGTATCGGGACAGGGATCACTGAAGCTTTCTTT TRBJ1-1 TRBV5-1 TRBD1 .
CASSLRTSGSYEQYF TGTGCCAGCAGCCTACGGACTAGCGGCTCCTACGAGCAGTACTTC TRBJ2-7 TRBV5-8 TRBD2 .
CASSLSGGTEAFF TGCGCCAGCAGCTTGTCGGGGGGGACTGAAGCTTTCTTT TRBJ1-1 TRBV5-1 . .
CASSQGLAGVGETQYF TGTGCCAGCAGCCAGGGACTAGCGGGGGTGGGGGAGACCCAGTACTTC TRBJ2-5 TRBV7-2 TRBD2 .
CASPTQVQAFF TGCGCGTCGCCGACGCAGGTTCAAGCTTTCTTT TRBJ1-1 TRBV20-1 . .
CASSLDRLRGYTF TGTGCCAGCAGCTTGGACAGGCTGAGAGGCTACACCTTC TRBJ1-2 TRBV11-2 TRBD1 .
CASSYRRGVRGNQPQHF TGTGCCAGCAGTTACCGTCGGGGGGTTCGAGGCAATCAGCCCCAGCATTTT TRBJ1-5 TRBV7-4 . .
CASSAQTGGRSGANVLTF TGTGCCAGCAGCGCACAAACAGGGGGCAGGTCTGGGGCCAACGTCCTGACTTTC TRBJ2-6 TRBV9 TRBD1 .
CASSYRDRGNEQFF TGTGCCAGCAGTTACCGGGACAGGGGCAATGAGCAGTTCTTC TRBJ2-1 TRBV6-6 TRBD1 .
CASSPSTGLAGFADTQYF TGTGCCAGCTCACCATCAACGGGACTAGCGGGGTTTGCAGATACGCAGTATTTT TRBJ2-3 TRBV18 TRBD2 .
CASMAGFILEQYF TGTGCCAGCATGGCGGGATTTATTCTCGAGCAGTACTTC TRBJ2-7 TRBV6-1 . .
CASSLVNTGELFF TGTGCCAGCAGCCTAGTGAACACCGGGGAGCTGTTTTTT TRBJ2-2 TRBV6-6 . .
CASSLDRLSGNTIYF TGCGCCAGCAGCTTAGACAGACTCTCTGGAAACACCATATATTTT TRBJ1-3 TRBV5-1 . .
CATRVGDRLNTEAFF TGTGCCACCCGCGTAGGGGACAGATTGAACACTGAAGCTTTCTTT TRBJ1-1 TRBV19 TRBD1 few
CASSQEGTGLFGNTIYF TGCGCCAGCAGCCAAGAAGGGACAGGCCTCTTTGGAAACACCATATATTTT TRBJ1-3 TRBV4-1 TRBD1 .
CASSMGDRGRGETQYF TGTGCCAGTAGTATGGGGGACAGGGGGCGCGGAGAGACCCAGTACTTC TRBJ2-5 TRBV19 TRBD1 .
CASSPSGTGLSETQYF TGTGCCAGCAGCCCGTCCGGGACAGGGTTAAGTGAGACCCAGTACTTC TRBJ2-5 TRBV7-3 TRBD1 .
CASGLRTASNQPQHF TGTGCCAGCGGCCTCCGGACAGCTAGCAATCAGCCCCAGCATTTT TRBJ1-5 TRBV6-4 . .
CASSPRDRSYYGYTF TGTGCCAGCAGCCCCCGGGACAGGTCATACTATGGCTACACCTTC TRBJ1-2 TRBV4-2 TRBD1 .
CASSLFLAGVIEQFF TGTGCCAGCAGCTTATTTCTCGCGGGGGTAATTGAGCAGTTCTTC TRBJ2-1 TRBV7-9 TRBD2 .
CASSVTPSGYQETQYF TGTGCCAGCAGCGTAACCCCCTCAGGGTACCAAGAGACCCAGTACTTC TRBJ2-5 TRBV7-6 . .
CASSPRGQPVSGANVLTF TGTGCCAGCAGCCCCCGAGGACAGCCGGTCTCTGGGGCCAACGTCCTGACTTTC TRBJ2-6 TRBV4-2 . .
CASMRPANYGYTF TGTGCCAGCATGCGGCCCGCTAACTATGGCTACACCTTC TRBJ1-2 TRBV28 . .
CASSIGGRVNTEAFF TGTGCCAGTAGTATAGGGGGCAGGGTGAACACTGAAGCTTTCTTT TRBJ1-1 TRBV19 . .
CASSFTTAGAYGYTF TGTGCCAGCAGCTTCACGACAGCAGGCGCATATGGCTACACCTTC TRBJ1-2 TRBV28 . .
CASSRTSGGGGQETQYF TGTGCCAGTAGTAGGACTAGCGGGGGCGGGGGGCAAGAGACCCAGTACTTC TRBJ2-5 TRBV19 TRBD2 .
CAAGIGSYEQYF TGTGCGGCCGGGATTGGCTCCTACGAGCAGTACTTC TRBJ2-7 TRBV6-5 . .